The 2 T cell receptor beta chains listed next were all sequenced from one sample in a study of CD8 T cells in Susac syndrome. An input of roughly 0.45 to 1 ug of RNA was subjected to reverse transcription using random hexamers. TCRdb redid the calling of the immunoSEQ multiplex PCR reads with MiXCR, one entry per CDR3 protein. The repertoire consists of about 190,000 distinct CDR3 sequences, with 93% occurring once and the leading ten covering approximately 0.098%. The sequenced sample was CD4+ T cells from PBMCs. The source of these receptors is a human donor in good health.

The V and J genes are TRBV7-8 and TRBJ2-3; possible D gene TRBD2, 6 bases. V was clipped by 3 bases and J by 1 base, with 11 bases between them. The CDR3 runs 15 residues. Germline CDR1 SGHVS, CDR2 FQNEAQ. The DNA of the CDR3 is TGTGCCAGCAGCTTGGGGCGGGGCCGCACAGATACGCAGTATTTT. It encodes CASSLGRGRTDTQYF.

The table lists this clonotype with a count of one. J is TRBJ2-1 and V is TRBV19; weak D call: TRBD2 (6 bases). V was cut by 4 bases and J by 7 bases, with 14 bases left in between. Germline lookup yields CDR1 LNHDA and CDR2 SQIVND (reference sequence). This CDR3 comprises 14 residues. CDR3 amino acids: CASSSGAPRNEQFF. The CDR3 nucleotides read TGTGCCAGTAGTAGCGGGGCCCCGCGGAATGAGCAGTTCTTC.